The rows below give T cell receptor beta chains drawn from one sample of a study of cytomegalovirus exposure and HLA in healthy donors. Method: immunoSEQ multiplex PCR; TCRdb's copy keeps in-frame clones and lacks some. The sample includes about 120,000 clones, 7% to 9.5% of them seen just once. Sequenced: PBMCs. The receptor set was obtained from a woman in her thirties or forties in good health and CMV-seropositive. The CDR3 runs from the conserved cysteine through the conserved F or W. Each record gives: V gene, CDR3 length, clone size, J gene, D gene, CDR3 DNA, CDR3 protein. D genes are given only for firm matches. Clone size appears in some rows only: once, few, many, or a class for an expanded clone.

V gene: TRBV15
CDR3 length: 14
clone size: -
J gene: TRBJ2-2
D gene: TRBD1
CDR3 DNA: TGTGCCACGAGGACAGGGTTCAACACCGGGGAGCTGTTTTTT
CDR3 protein: CATRTGFNTGELFF

V gene: TRBV30
CDR3 length: 13
clone size: few
J gene: TRBJ2-3
D gene: -
CDR3 DNA: TGTGCCTGGAGTGGGGGGGGCACAGATACGCAGTATTTT
CDR3 protein: CAWSGGGTDTQYF

V gene: TRBV18
CDR3 length: 13
clone size: few
J gene: TRBJ2-7
D gene: -
CDR3 DNA: TGTGCCAGCTCACCGCCGGGGGCCTACGAGCAGTACTTC
CDR3 protein: CASSPPGAYEQYF

V gene: TRBV19
CDR3 length: 13
clone size: -
J gene: TRBJ1-2
D gene: -
CDR3 DNA: TGTGCCAGTAGTCCCTTGGACAGTACCGGCTACACCTTC
CDR3 protein: CASSPLDSTGYTF

V gene: TRBV28
CDR3 length: 15
clone size: -
J gene: TRBJ2-5
D gene: TRBD2
CDR3 DNA: TGTGCCTCAAAAGGGGCTAGCGGGTACCAAGAGACCCAGTACTTC
CDR3 protein: CASKGASGYQETQYF

V gene: TRBV5-5
CDR3 length: 15
clone size: few
J gene: TRBJ2-7
D gene: TRBD1
CDR3 DNA: TGTGCCAGCAGCCGCGGACAGGGGGCGATCTACGAGCAGTACTTC
CDR3 protein: CASSRGQGAIYEQYF

V gene: TRBV11-2
CDR3 length: 13
clone size: once
J gene: TRBJ2-7
D gene: -
CDR3 DNA: TGTGCCAGCAGCTTAGACCCCCGAGGGGAGCAGTACTTC
CDR3 protein: CASSLDPRGEQYF

V gene: TRBV27
CDR3 length: 13
clone size: -
J gene: TRBJ1-2
D gene: -
CDR3 DNA: TGTGCCAGCAGTTTATCAGGGAGCTATGGCTACACCTTC
CDR3 protein: CASSLSGSYGYTF

V gene: TRBV2
CDR3 length: 14
clone size: many
J gene: TRBJ1-4
D gene: TRBD1
CDR3 DNA: TGTGCCAGCAGTGGGACAGGGGTAGATGAAAAACTGTTTTTT
CDR3 protein: CASSGTGVDEKLFF

V gene: TRBV5-7
CDR3 length: 16
clone size: few
J gene: TRBJ1-1
D gene: -
CDR3 DNA: TGTGCCAGCAGCTTGATCCCCCCCGTTCTGAACACTGAAGCTTTCTTT
CDR3 protein: CASSLIPPVLNTEAFF

V gene: TRBV5-4
CDR3 length: 16
clone size: few
J gene: TRBJ2-1
D gene: TRBD2
CDR3 DNA: TGTGCCAGCAGCCTCTCTAGCGGGGCAACCTACAATGAGCAGTTCTTC
CDR3 protein: CASSLSSGATYNEQFF

V gene: TRBV14
CDR3 length: 12
clone size: few
J gene: TRBJ1-2
D gene: -
CDR3 DNA: TGTGCCAGCAGGGGGGCAGGCTATGGCTACACCTTC
CDR3 protein: CASRGAGYGYTF

V gene: TRBV10-3
CDR3 length: 17
clone size: few
J gene: TRBJ2-3
D gene: TRBD2
CDR3 DNA: TGTGCCATCAGTGAGTCGGGACTAGCGGGGTTTTTGGATACGCAGTATTTT
CDR3 protein: CAISESGLAGFLDTQYF

V gene: TRBV5-1
CDR3 length: 12
clone size: -
J gene: TRBJ1-6
D gene: TRBD1
CDR3 DNA: TGCGCCAGCAGCCCACAGGGGTCACCCCTCCACTTT
CDR3 protein: CASSPQGSPLHF

V gene: TRBV18
CDR3 length: 15
clone size: few
J gene: TRBJ2-7
D gene: TRBD2
CDR3 DNA: TGTGCCAGCTCACCACCTACTAGCGGAGACTACGAGCAGTACTTC
CDR3 protein: CASSPPTSGDYEQYF

V gene: TRBV7-3
CDR3 length: 10
clone size: few
J gene: TRBJ1-2
D gene: -
CDR3 DNA: TGTGCCAGCCTCCAGGATGGCTACACCTTC
CDR3 protein: CASLQDGYTF

V gene: TRBV4-1
CDR3 length: 20
clone size: -
J gene: TRBJ2-1
D gene: TRBD2
CDR3 DNA: TGCGCCAGCAGCCAAGACGGGGCGACTAGCGGGTCACTCTCCTACAATGAGCAGTTCTTC
CDR3 protein: CASSQDGATSGSLSYNEQFF

V gene: TRBV18
CDR3 length: 15
clone size: -
J gene: TRBJ1-1
D gene: -
CDR3 DNA: TGTGCCAGCTCACCACCCGGCCGAAGGGGGTCTGAAGCTTTCTTT
CDR3 protein: CASSPPGRRGSEAFF

V gene: TRBV10-3
CDR3 length: 15
clone size: few
J gene: TRBJ1-3
D gene: -
CDR3 DNA: TGTGCCATCAGTGAGTCGTTGGGGCCTGGAAACACCATATATTTT
CDR3 protein: CAISESLGPGNTIYF

V gene: TRBV11-2
CDR3 length: 16
clone size: few
J gene: TRBJ1-2
D gene: -
CDR3 DNA: TGTGCCAGCAGCTTCAAGGGCCGGGACAAAGGCGGTGGCTACACCTTC
CDR3 protein: CASSFKGRDKGGGYTF

V gene: TRBV11-2
CDR3 length: 14
clone size: few
J gene: TRBJ1-1
D gene: -
CDR3 DNA: TGTGCCAGCAGCCAGGACAGAATGAACACTGAAGCTTTCTTT
CDR3 protein: CASSQDRMNTEAFF

V gene: TRBV27
CDR3 length: 14
clone size: few
J gene: TRBJ1-1
D gene: -
CDR3 DNA: TGTGCCAGCAGCTGGGGCCAGGGGAACACTGAAGCTTTCTTT
CDR3 protein: CASSWGQGNTEAFF

V gene: TRBV27
CDR3 length: 15
clone size: few
J gene: TRBJ1-1
D gene: TRBD1
CDR3 DNA: TGTGCCAGCAGTACGCGGGACAGGTTGAACACTGAAGCTTTCTTT
CDR3 protein: CASSTRDRLNTEAFF

V gene: TRBV19
CDR3 length: 14
clone size: -
J gene: TRBJ1-2
D gene: -
CDR3 DNA: TGTGCCAGTATCCACTCGGGGGCTAACTATGGCTACACCTTC
CDR3 protein: CASIHSGANYGYTF